This TCR beta chain was obtained from a study of cytomegalovirus exposure and HLA in healthy donors. Germline V CDR1 and CDR2: LNHDA, SQIVND (reference sequence). CDR3 length equals 16 residues. The germline V and J ends were trimmed by 3 bases and 2 bases, with 14 bases remaining between them. The repertoire was sequenced with immunoSEQ multiplex PCR; TCRdb's copy has only in-frame clones and lacks some. Counted here are some 100,000 clones, approximately 90% occurring once; the ten biggest clones make up approximately 4.5%. The receptor's source is a man younger than 35 in good health and CMV-seropositive. The rearrangement links TRBV19 to TRBJ1-5; D is undetermined. Sequenced input: PBMCs. The chain's CDR3 is CASSITHHTRNQPQHF. The CDR3 DNA follows: TGTGCCAGTAGTATTACCCATCATACTCGCAATCAGCCCCAGCATTTT.